One sample yielded the 13 T cell receptor beta chains listed below, sequenced in a study of OX40 agonist ivuxolimab in advanced cancers. The data were produced by immunoSEQ multiplex PCR, yet TCRdb's version contains in-frame clones alone and is incomplete. The sample has 75,000 to 80,000 clones, roughly 80% seen once; the top ten hold 3.5% to 6%. This specimen was CD4+ or CD8+ T cells sorted from blood, taken in a trial of the OX40 agonist ivuxolimab. These receptors were obtained from an adult with an advanced solid tumor such as melanoma, head and neck, liver or kidney cancer.

The chain uses TRBV20-1 and TRBJ2-7, with no clear D. Germline CDR1 and CDR2: DFQATT and SNEGSKA (reference sequence). The germline V and J ends were trimmed by 6 bases and 7 bases, with 13 bases remaining between them. CDR3 length: 11 residues. The CDR3 nucleotides are TGCAGTGCGAGACGAAGAGGAGAGCAGTACTTC. It codes for CSARRRGEQYF.

The V call is TRBV10-3, the J call TRBJ2-5; D not certain. The germline CDR1 and CDR2 sequences are ENHRY and SYGVKD. Deletions cut 3 bases from V and 3 bases from J, with 5 bases between. The CDR3 consists of 12 residues. The CDR3 loop reads CAISEQEETQYF. The CDR3 DNA reads TGTGCCATCAGTGAACAAGAAGAGACCCAGTACTTC.

The table lists this clone with a count of one. The V call is TRBV7-2, the J call TRBJ2-5; D possibly corresponds to TRBD2 (6 bases). The J call may be in error: the DNA end matches TRBJ2-7 better. The CDR3 runs 16 residues. Per germline, CDR1 SGHTA and CDR2 FQGNSA. The CDR3: CASSQRSGDAPYEQYF. CDR3 bases: TGTGCCAGCAGCCAAAGGTCGGGGGACGCCCCCTACGAGCAGTACTTC.

The chain combines TRBV7-3 with TRBJ1-2; D is unresolved. Trimming pared 5 bases from V and 8 bases from J, leaving 12 bases between. This CDR3 spans 12 amino acids. CDR1 and CDR2 (germline): SGHTA, FQGTGA. CDR3 amino acids: CASSENGGGYTF. The CDR3 coding sequence is TGTGCCAGCAGCGAAAACGGCGGGGGCTACACCTTC.

V and J are TRBV7-6 and TRBJ1-6; TRBD1 matches at 7 bases. The CDR3 contains 15 residues. Unmatched junction bases numbered 8, after V lost 3 bases and J lost 9 bases. Germline loops: CDR1 SGHVS, CDR2 FNYEAQ. Written as DNA, the CDR3 is TGTGCCAGCAGCTTTAAGAGGGACAGTTCTTCACCCCTCCACTTT. Its protein is CASSFKRDSSSPLHF. The whole variable domain, remainder taken from reference TRBV7-6 and TRBJ1-6, is GAGVSQSPRYKVTKRGQDVALRCDPISGHVSLYWYRQALGQGPEFLTYFNYEAQQDKSGLPNDRFSAERPEGSISTLTIQRTEQRDSAMYRCASSFKRDSSSPLHFGNGTRLTVT.

V is TRBV4-2 and J is TRBJ1-3; tentative D call: TRBD1 (5 bases). Germline CDR1 reads LGHNA; CDR2 reads YNFKEQ. The CDR3 spans 17 residues. Trimming pared 1 base from V and 0 bases from J, leaving 13 bases between. The CDR3 loop reads CASSQVGQGGSGNTIYF. CDR3 nucleotide sequence: TGTGCCAGCAGCCAAGTAGGCCAGGGAGGCTCTGGAAACACCATATATTTT.

The rearrangement links TRBV5-1 to TRBJ2-5; no firm D call. Germline CDR1 SGHRS, CDR2 YFSETQ. Trimming removed 2 bases at V and 4 bases at J, with 15 bases between. CDR3 length: 15 amino acids. The CDR3 region has the DNA TGCGCCAGCAGCTTCTCCCCGGGCGGTTTAGAGACCCAGTACTTC. It encodes CASSFSPGGLETQYF.

This clone was seen a few times. The chain combines TRBV6-5 with TRBJ2-2; the D gene is possibly TRBD1 (6 bases). Germline CDR1 MNHEY, CDR2 SVGAGI. V was pared by 6 bases and J by 6 bases, with 14 bases between. The CDR3 is 14 residues long. CDR3 residues: CASSRTGSSGELFF. In nucleotides, the CDR3 is TGTGCCAGCAGCAGAACAGGGTCTTCCGGGGAGCTGTTTTTT.

This clone was counted once. The chain employs TRBV14 and TRBJ1-1, with D unresolved. From germline, CDR1 is SGHDN and CDR2 FVKESK. V was cut by 4 bases and J by 2 bases, with 14 bases left in between. The CDR3 spans 15 residues. The CDR3 here is CASSRRRAPNTEAFF. Here the CDR3 DNA reads TGTGCCAGCAGCCGAAGGAGGGCCCCCAACACTGAAGCTTTCTTT.

V gene TRBV10-1 combines with J gene TRBJ2-5; 7 bases agree with TRBD1. Trimming took 9 bases from V and 1 from J; bases not matched to a gene: 5. The V gene's germline CDR1 is WNHNN and CDR2 SYGVQD (reference sequence). This CDR3 is 13 amino acids long. DNA for the CDR3: TGCGCCAGTCCAGGGGGTGGCCAAGAGACCCAGTACTTC. This codes for CASPGGGQETQYF.

The chain links TRBV5-8 to TRBJ2-3, with unresolved D. Germline V CDR1 and CDR2: SGHTS, YDEGEE. The CDR3 loop spans 15 amino acids. Trimming took off 0 bases at V and 0 bases at J, with 8 bases between the two ends. CDR3 protein: CASSLAPSSTDTQYF. CDR3 sequence (DNA): TGTGCCAGCAGCTTGGCCCCTTCTAGCACAGATACGCAGTATTTT.

V gene TRBV5-6 combines with J gene TRBJ2-3; D remains unclear. The V end lost 0 bases, the J end lost 7 bases, and 6 bases lay between the germline ends. This CDR3 has 12 amino acids. From germline, CDR1 is SGHDT and CDR2 YYEEEE. The CDR3, as DNA: TGTGCCAGCAGCTTGGCCAGATATACGCAGTATTTT. It specifies CASSLARYTQYF.

The chain carries TRBV6-6 and TRBJ1-2, with a possible D match to TRBD1 (5 bases). Germline-derived CDR1 and CDR2 are MNHNY and SVGAGI (reference sequence). The CDR3 loop spans 14 amino acids. The V gene lost 2 bases and the J gene lost 6 bases, with 13 bases spanning the gap. The CDR3 sequence is CASSYNSGLDGYTF. For the CDR3, the DNA is TGTGCCAGCAGTTACAACTCAGGGTTGGATGGCTACACCTTC.